This T cell receptor beta chain was sequenced for a study of cytomegalovirus exposure and HLA in healthy donors. Study-level findings and limits: Overall, 164 TCR beta chains were annotated as cytomegalovirus-associated. About 90% or about 30% of the time was how often most TCR beta V segments were productive, according to an earlier analysis.

The PCR used 60 Vbeta and 13 Jbeta primers. Profiled with immunoSEQ multiplex PCR; TCRdb holds only in-frame clones, not every one. The sample yields around 88,000 clones, around four fifths seen once. Regarding this clone: Its matching antigen is unknown.

The ends were cut back, 2 bases at V and 1 base at J, with 9 bases in the middle. The germline gives CDR1 SGHTA, CDR2 FQGTGA. The CDR3 consists of 15 residues. Healthy individuals who donated bone marrow served as the donors. The gene calls are TRBV7-3 and TRBJ2-1; maybe TRBD2 (6 bases). Sequenced input: PBMCs. The receptor comes from a woman in her forties in good health and CMV-seropositive. CDR3 sequence reads: CASSLGGFSYNEQFF. The CDR3 coding sequence is TGTGCCAGCAGCTTAGGGGGGTTTTCCTACAATGAGCAGTTCTTC.